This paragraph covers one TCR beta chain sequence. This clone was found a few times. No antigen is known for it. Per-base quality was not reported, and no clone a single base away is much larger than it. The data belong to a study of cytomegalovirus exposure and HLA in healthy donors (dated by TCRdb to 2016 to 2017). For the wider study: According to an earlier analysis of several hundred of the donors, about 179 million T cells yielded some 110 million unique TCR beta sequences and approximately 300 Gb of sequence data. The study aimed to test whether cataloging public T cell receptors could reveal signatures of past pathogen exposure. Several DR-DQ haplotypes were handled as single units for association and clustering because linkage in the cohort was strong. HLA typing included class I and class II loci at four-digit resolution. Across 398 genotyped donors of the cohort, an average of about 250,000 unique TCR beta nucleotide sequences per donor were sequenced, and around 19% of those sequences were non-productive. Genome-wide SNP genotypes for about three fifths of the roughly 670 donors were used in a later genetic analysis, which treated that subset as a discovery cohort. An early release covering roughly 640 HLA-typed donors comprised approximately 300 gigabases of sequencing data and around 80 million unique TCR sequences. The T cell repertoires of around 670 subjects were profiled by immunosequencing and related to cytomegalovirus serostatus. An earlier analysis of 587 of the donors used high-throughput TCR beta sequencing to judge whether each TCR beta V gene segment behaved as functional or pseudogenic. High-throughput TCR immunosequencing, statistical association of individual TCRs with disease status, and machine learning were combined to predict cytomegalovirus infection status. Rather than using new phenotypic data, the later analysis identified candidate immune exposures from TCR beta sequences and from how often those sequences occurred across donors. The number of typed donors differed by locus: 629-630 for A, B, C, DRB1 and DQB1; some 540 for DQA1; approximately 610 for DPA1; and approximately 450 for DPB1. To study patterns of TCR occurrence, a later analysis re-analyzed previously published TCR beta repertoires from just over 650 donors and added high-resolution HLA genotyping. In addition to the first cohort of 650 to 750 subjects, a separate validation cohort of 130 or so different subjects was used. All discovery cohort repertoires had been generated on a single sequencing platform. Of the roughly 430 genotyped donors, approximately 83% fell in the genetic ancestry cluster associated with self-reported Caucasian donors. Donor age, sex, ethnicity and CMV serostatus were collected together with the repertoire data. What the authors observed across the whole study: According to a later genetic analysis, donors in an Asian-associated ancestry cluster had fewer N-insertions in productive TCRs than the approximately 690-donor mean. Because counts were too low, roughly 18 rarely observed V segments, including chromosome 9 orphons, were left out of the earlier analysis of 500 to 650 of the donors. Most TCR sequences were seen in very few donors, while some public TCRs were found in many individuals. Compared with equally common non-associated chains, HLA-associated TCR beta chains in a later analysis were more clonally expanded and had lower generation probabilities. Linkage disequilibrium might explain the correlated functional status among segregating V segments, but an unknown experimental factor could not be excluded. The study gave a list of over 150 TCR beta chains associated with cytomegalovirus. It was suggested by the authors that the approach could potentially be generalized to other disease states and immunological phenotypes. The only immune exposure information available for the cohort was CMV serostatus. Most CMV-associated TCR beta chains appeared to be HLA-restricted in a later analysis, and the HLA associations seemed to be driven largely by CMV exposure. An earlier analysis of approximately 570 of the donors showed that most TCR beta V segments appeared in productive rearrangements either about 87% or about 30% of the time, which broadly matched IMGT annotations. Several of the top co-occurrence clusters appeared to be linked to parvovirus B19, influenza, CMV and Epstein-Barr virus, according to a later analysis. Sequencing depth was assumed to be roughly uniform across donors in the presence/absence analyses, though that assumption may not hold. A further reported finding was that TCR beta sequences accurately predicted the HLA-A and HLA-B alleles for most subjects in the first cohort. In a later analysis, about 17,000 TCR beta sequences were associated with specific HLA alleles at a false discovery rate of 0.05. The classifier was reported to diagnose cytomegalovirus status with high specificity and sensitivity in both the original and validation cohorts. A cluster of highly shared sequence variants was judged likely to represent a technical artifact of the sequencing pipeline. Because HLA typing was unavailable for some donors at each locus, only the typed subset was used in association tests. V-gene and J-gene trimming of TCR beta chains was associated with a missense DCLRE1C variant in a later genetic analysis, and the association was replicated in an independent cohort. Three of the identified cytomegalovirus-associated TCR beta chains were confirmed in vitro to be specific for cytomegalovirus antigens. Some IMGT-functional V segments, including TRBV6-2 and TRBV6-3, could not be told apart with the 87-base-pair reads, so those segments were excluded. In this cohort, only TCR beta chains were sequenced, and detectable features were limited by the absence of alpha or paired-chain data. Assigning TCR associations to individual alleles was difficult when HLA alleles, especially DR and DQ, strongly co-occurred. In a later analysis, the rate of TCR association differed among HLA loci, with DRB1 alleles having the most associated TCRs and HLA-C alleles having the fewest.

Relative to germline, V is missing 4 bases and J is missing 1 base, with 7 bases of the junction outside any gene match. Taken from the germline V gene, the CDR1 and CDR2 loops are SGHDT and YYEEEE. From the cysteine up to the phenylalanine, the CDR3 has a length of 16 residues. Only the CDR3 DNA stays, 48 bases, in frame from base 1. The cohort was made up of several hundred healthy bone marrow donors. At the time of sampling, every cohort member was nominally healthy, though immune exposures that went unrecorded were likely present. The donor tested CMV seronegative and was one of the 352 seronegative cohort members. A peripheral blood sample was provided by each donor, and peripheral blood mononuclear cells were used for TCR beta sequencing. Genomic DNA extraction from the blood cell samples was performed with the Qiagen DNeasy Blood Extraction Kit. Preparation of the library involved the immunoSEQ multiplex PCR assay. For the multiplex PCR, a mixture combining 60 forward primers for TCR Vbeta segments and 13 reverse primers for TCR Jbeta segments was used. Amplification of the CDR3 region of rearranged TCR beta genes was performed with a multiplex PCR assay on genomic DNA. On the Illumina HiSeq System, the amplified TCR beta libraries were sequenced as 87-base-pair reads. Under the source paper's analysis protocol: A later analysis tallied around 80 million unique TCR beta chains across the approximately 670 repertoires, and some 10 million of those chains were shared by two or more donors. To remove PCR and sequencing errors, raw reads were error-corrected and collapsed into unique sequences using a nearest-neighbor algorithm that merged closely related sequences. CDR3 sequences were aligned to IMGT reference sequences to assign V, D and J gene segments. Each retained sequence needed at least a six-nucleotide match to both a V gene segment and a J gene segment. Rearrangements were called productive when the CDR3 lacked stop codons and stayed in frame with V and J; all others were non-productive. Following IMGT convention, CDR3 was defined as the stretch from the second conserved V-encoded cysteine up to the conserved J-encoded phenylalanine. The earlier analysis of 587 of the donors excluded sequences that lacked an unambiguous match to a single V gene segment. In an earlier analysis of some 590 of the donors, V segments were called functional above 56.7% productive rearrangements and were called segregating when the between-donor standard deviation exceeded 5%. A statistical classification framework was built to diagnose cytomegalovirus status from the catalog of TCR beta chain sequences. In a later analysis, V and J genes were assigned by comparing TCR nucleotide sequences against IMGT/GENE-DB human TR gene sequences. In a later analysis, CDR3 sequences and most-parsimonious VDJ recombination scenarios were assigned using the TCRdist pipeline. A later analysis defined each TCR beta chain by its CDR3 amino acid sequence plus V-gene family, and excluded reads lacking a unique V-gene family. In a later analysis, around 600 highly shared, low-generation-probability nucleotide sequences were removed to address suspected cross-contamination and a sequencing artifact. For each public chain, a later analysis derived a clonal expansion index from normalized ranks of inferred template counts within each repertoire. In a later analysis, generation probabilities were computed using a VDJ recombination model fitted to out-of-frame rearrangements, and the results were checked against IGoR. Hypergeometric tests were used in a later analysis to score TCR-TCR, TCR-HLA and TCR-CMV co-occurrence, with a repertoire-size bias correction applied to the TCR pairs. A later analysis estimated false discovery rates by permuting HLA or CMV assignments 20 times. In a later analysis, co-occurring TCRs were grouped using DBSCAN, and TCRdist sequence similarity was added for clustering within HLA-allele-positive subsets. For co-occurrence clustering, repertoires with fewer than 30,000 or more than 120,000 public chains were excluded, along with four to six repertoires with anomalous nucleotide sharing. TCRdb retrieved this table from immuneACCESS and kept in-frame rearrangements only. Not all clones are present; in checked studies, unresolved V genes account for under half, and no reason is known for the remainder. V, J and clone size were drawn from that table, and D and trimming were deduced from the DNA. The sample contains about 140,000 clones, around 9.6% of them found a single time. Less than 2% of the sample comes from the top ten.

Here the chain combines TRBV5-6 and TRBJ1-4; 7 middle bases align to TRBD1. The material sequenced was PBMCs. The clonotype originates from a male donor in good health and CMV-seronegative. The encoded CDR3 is CASSLLSGGTNEKLFF. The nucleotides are TGTGCCAGCAGCCTATTATCAGGGGGAACTAATGAAAAACTGTTTTTT.